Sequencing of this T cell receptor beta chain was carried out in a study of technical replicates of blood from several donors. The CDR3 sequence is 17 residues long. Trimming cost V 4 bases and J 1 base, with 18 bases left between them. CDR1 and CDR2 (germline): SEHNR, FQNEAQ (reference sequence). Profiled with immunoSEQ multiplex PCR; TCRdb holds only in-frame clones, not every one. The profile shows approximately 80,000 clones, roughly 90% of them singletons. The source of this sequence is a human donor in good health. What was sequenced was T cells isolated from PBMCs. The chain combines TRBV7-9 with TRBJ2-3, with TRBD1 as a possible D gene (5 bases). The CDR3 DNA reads TGTGCCAGCAGCTCCCTATTACAGGCGGATGGCACAGATACGCAGTATTTT. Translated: CASSSLLQADGTDTQYF.